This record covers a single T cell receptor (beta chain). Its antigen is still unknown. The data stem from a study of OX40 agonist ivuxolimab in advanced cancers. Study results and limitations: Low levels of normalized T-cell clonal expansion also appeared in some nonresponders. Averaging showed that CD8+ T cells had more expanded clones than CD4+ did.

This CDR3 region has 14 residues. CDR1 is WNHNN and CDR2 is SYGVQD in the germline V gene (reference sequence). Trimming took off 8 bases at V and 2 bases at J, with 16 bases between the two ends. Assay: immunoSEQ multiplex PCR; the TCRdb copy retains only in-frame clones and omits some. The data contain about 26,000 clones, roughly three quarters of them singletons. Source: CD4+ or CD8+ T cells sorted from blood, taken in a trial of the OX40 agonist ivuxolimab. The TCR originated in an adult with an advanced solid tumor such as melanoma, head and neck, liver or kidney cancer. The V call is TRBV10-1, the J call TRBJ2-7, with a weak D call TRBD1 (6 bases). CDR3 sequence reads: CASPSDRLTYEQYF. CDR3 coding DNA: TGCGCCAGCCCCTCTGACAGGCTAACCTACGAGCAGTACTTC.